This is a list of T cell receptor beta chains from one sample in a study of monozygotic twins with inflammatory bowel disease. From the 5' RACE reads, TCRdb lists one entry per CDR3 protein and no DNA. Reported are about 210,000 distinct CDR3 sequences; the ten largest clones contain under 8.5%. Sequencing was done on a sample of blood. These receptors were collected from a human donor with ulcerative colitis or Crohn's disease, or a healthy co-twin of an affected twin (not recorded which). Each CDR3 is given with its conserved first and last residue. Size is omitted from some rows. Given values are once, few, many or a class for expanded clones.

CDR3 protein: CASSPPGSEAFF
J gene: TRBJ1-1
clone size: -
V gene: TRBV19

CDR3 protein: CSVEDGRSNEKLFF
J gene: TRBJ1-4
clone size: -
V gene: TRBV29-1

CDR3 protein: CSASLATPYEQYF
J gene: TRBJ2-7
clone size: -
V gene: TRBV20-1

CDR3 protein: CASSRTGDGNSPLHF
J gene: TRBJ1-6
clone size: -
V gene: TRBV5-4

CDR3 protein: CASSFFRRGANEKLFF
J gene: TRBJ1-4
clone size: -
V gene: TRBV5-4

CDR3 protein: CAFLRGNGNTIYF
J gene: TRBJ1-3
clone size: -
V gene: TRBV12-3/TRBV12-4

CDR3 protein: CASSIFSPGIRSLNTEAFF
J gene: TRBJ1-1
clone size: -
V gene: TRBV19

CDR3 protein: CASSLGQAYNQPQHF
J gene: TRBJ1-5
clone size: -
V gene: TRBV7-2

CDR3 protein: CATQEPPTDTQYF
J gene: TRBJ2-3
clone size: -
V gene: TRBV6-2/TRBV6-3

CDR3 protein: CASSYSTGAYGYTF
J gene: TRBJ1-2
clone size: -
V gene: TRBV6-5

CDR3 protein: CSVDPDRGRGNTDTQYF
J gene: TRBJ2-3
clone size: -
V gene: TRBV29-1

CDR3 protein: CATSPTSGDQPQHF
J gene: TRBJ1-5
clone size: -
V gene: TRBV18

CDR3 protein: CASSLERADTQYF
J gene: TRBJ2-3
clone size: -
V gene: TRBV7-3

CDR3 protein: CASSFPGGGTEAFF
J gene: TRBJ1-1
clone size: -
V gene: TRBV5-6

CDR3 protein: CASSSGLENEQFF
J gene: TRBJ2-1
clone size: -
V gene: TRBV5-6

CDR3 protein: CASSEEVAGGTDTQYF
J gene: TRBJ2-3
clone size: -
V gene: TRBV2

CDR3 protein: CASSKVGLGETQYF
J gene: TRBJ2-5
clone size: -
V gene: TRBV2

CDR3 protein: CASSLLSGQGTGELFF
J gene: TRBJ2-2
clone size: -
V gene: TRBV5-4

CDR3 protein: CAWNSVDTEAFF
J gene: TRBJ1-1
clone size: -
V gene: TRBV30

CDR3 protein: CASSLAGGANEQYF
J gene: TRBJ2-7
clone size: -
V gene: TRBV5-4

CDR3 protein: CASSVGRQGASNEQFF
J gene: TRBJ2-1
clone size: -
V gene: TRBV9

CDR3 protein: CATSDGLANTDTQYF
J gene: TRBJ2-3
clone size: -
V gene: TRBV24-1

CDR3 protein: CSAALPGQRANNEQFF
J gene: TRBJ2-1
clone size: -
V gene: TRBV20-1

CDR3 protein: CASSYQGTAYEQYF
J gene: TRBJ2-7
clone size: -
V gene: TRBV6-6

CDR3 protein: CASSGQPYQETQYF
J gene: TRBJ2-5
clone size: -
V gene: TRBV9

CDR3 protein: CASSLMTGTGELFF
J gene: TRBJ2-2
clone size: -
V gene: TRBV5-1

CDR3 protein: CASSLAGTSGRNEQFF
J gene: TRBJ2-1
clone size: -
V gene: TRBV5-5

CDR3 protein: CASSHRRTVMNTGAFF
J gene: TRBJ1-1
clone size: -
V gene: TRBV12-3/TRBV12-4

CDR3 protein: CASSFPTTSMGNEQFF
J gene: TRBJ2-1
clone size: -
V gene: TRBV5-1

CDR3 protein: CASSPTEREGPYNEQFF
J gene: TRBJ2-1
clone size: -
V gene: TRBV18

CDR3 protein: CSASSGLVGEQFF
J gene: TRBJ2-1
clone size: -
V gene: TRBV20-1

CDR3 protein: CASSFSQGTQGDSPLHF
J gene: TRBJ1-6
clone size: -
V gene: TRBV7-2

CDR3 protein: CASSSQPQETQYF
J gene: TRBJ2-5
clone size: -
V gene: TRBV7-9

CDR3 protein: CASSLRQRAGEAFF
J gene: TRBJ1-1
clone size: -
V gene: TRBV28

CDR3 protein: CASGGSAVDTQYF
J gene: TRBJ2-3
clone size: -
V gene: TRBV6-5

CDR3 protein: CASSLSGQSYEQYF
J gene: TRBJ2-7
clone size: -
V gene: TRBV7-6

CDR3 protein: CASSFEGPDGEQFF
J gene: TRBJ2-1
clone size: -
V gene: TRBV7-7

CDR3 protein: CASSSGRPGGYGYTF
J gene: TRBJ1-2
clone size: -
V gene: TRBV13

CDR3 protein: CAISDPSLGRETQYF
J gene: TRBJ2-5
clone size: medium-sized
V gene: TRBV10-3

CDR3 protein: CASSLALVGYNEQFF
J gene: TRBJ2-1
clone size: -
V gene: TRBV27

CDR3 protein: CASSPADRGAFF
J gene: TRBJ1-1
clone size: -
V gene: TRBV18